These 17 T cell receptor beta chains originate from one sample sequenced in a study of T-cell memory formation after mild COVID-19. TCRdb itself ran the 5' RACE reads through MiXCR, one entry per CDR3 protein. This table has about 350,000 distinct CDR3 sequences, 12% to 15% appearing once. Sequencing was done on a sample of PBMCs or a T cell subset sorted from them (not recorded which). The receptors stem from a man aged 18-30 years who had mild COVID-19 (a few samples of this study predate the infection). Cell type and time point are not known.

The V gene is TRBV5-8, the J gene TRBJ2-5; TRBD2 matches at 11 bases. With 5 bases clipped from V and 2 bases from J, the junction kept 5 bases outside the gene matches. Germline lookup yields CDR1 SGHTS and CDR2 YDEGEE. The CDR3 consists of 15 residues. The CDR3 DNA sequence: TGTGCCAGCAGACCGGGACTAGCGGAGCAAGAGACCCAGTACTTC. This encodes CASRPGLAEQETQYF.

This clonotype was picked up many times. The genes are TRBV5-1 and TRBJ1-2, with D possibly matching TRBD1 (6 bases). From germline, CDR1 is SGHRS and CDR2 YFSETQ. This CDR3 region has 15 residues. V lost 4 bases, J lost 7 bases, and 20 bases lay in between. CDR3 amino acids: CASSTFDRISSGYTF. CDR3 DNA sequence: TGCGCCAGCAGCACCTTCGACAGGATCTCATCTGGCTACACCTTC.

J is TRBJ2-7 and V is TRBV6-6; TRBD2 agrees at 9 bases. Germline V gene sequence: CDR1 MNHNY, CDR2 SVGAGI (reference sequence). V shed 5 bases, J shed 4 bases, and the junction held 6 bases outside the gene matches. This CDR3 has 14 residues. The CDR3 sequence: CASSQAGGNYEQYF. The CDR3 nucleotides are TGTGCCAGCAGTCAGGCGGGGGGGAATTACGAGCAGTACTTC.

The V and J genes are TRBV20-1 and TRBJ2-1; D is perhaps TRBD2 (7 bases). Germline V gene lookup returns CDR1 DFQATT and CDR2 SNEGSKA (reference sequence). The CDR3 length is 13 residues. Trimming cost V 5 bases and J 6 bases, with 14 bases left between them. The CDR3 region has the DNA TGCAGTGCTTATCAGGGAGGGGGCAATGAGCAGTTCTTC. Protein sequence: CSAYQGGGNEQFF.

This clonotype was counted a few times. The V gene is TRBV12-3 or TRBV12-4, the J gene TRBJ1-2; no reliable D call. Trimming took off 1 base at V and 5 bases at J, with 8 bases between the two ends. CDR3 length equals 13 residues. The CDR3 DNA follows: TGTGCCAGCAGTTTAGGGGTAGGATATGGCTACACCTTC. This sequence encodes CASSLGVGYGYTF.

Ten or more counts support this clonotype. CDR3 protein: CASSLGEMYEQYF. CDR3 coding DNA: TGTGCCAGCAGCTTAGGTGAAATGTACGAGCAGTACTTC. V is TRBV7-8 and J is TRBJ2-7; D is undetermined. The length of the CDR3 is 13 residues. Germline V gene sequence: CDR1 SGHVS, CDR2 FQNEAQ. V shed 1 base and J shed 4 bases, with 8 bases lying between them.

V usage is TRBV7-2 and J usage is TRBJ2-1, with 10 bases identical to TRBD1. V was clipped by 4 bases and J by 4 bases; unmatched bases: 7. CDR3 length: 16 residues. The germline gives CDR1 SGHTA, CDR2 FQGNSA. As DNA, the CDR3 is TGTGCCAGCAGCTCAGCGACAGGGGGCGCTTACAATGAGCAGTTCTTC. This sequence encodes CASSSATGGAYNEQFF.

The gene calls are TRBV4-2 and TRBJ2-3, with D perhaps matching TRBD2 (6 bases). Germline V lookup: CDR1 LGHNA, CDR2 YNFKEQ. CDR3 length: 17 residues. The ends were cut back, 0 bases at V and 5 bases at J, with 18 bases in the middle. The CDR3 loop reads CASSQDSGLPEGDTQYF. DNA of the CDR3: TGTGCCAGCAGCCAAGATTCCGGACTACCGGAGGGAGATACGCAGTATTTT.

This clonotype was seen a handful of times. The V call is TRBV5-1, the J call TRBJ2-1, with 14 bases lining up with TRBD2. J gave up 0 bases and V 4 bases, and 9 bases lay outside the gene matches. The CDR3 runs 19 residues. Germline lookup yields CDR1 SGHRS and CDR2 YFSETQ. The CDR3: CASSPGLAGGPSSYNEQFF. Written as DNA, the CDR3 is TGCGCCAGCAGCCCAGGACTAGCGGGGGGCCCGAGCTCCTACAATGAGCAGTTCTTC.

Only a few counts were recorded for this clonotype. The rearrangement joins TRBV4-1 to TRBJ2-3; D is unresolved. The CDR3 length is 14 residues. Trimming left V 3 bases short and J 2 bases short, with 9 bases between. The germline CDR1 and CDR2 sequences are MGHRA and YSYEKL. The CDR3 sequence: CASSHRINTDTQYF. CDR3 DNA sequence: TGCGCCAGCAGCCACCGAATAAACACAGATACGCAGTATTTT.

This clonotype has a handful of counts. J is TRBJ2-7 and V is TRBV27; D call uncertain. The germline V gene has CDR1 MNHEY and CDR2 SMNVEV (reference sequence). This CDR3 comprises 13 residues. V was shortened by 0 bases and J by 5 bases, with 8 bases between the two germline ends. CDR3 nucleotide sequence: TGTGCCAGCAGTTTATCTATGGGGAACGAGCAGTACTTC. Translation gives CASSLSMGNEQYF.

This clonotype was observed a few times. This chain links TRBV7-6 with TRBJ1-1; TRBD1 aligns across 8 bases. V trimming: 5 bases; J trimming: 5 bases; junction bases outside the gene matches: 7. Germline V gene lookup returns CDR1 SGHVS and CDR2 FNYEAQ. This CDR3 has 14 amino acids. The CDR3 DNA follows: TGTGCCAGCAGCGCACCTACAGGGGGAACTGAAGCTTTCTTT. It codes for CASSAPTGGTEAFF.

This clonotype was picked up many times. V and J are TRBV7-9 and TRBJ2-1, with 8 bases identical to TRBD2. V lost 3 bases to trimming and J lost 6 bases; unmatched junction nucleotides: 4. This CDR3 comprises 14 residues. Germline CDR1 and CDR2: SEHNR and FQNEAQ (reference sequence). The CDR3 protein is CASSFAGGTNEQFF. CDR3 nucleotide sequence: TGTGCCAGCAGCTTTGCGGGGGGCACCAATGAGCAGTTCTTC.

This clonotype was seen a handful of times. V is TRBV27 and J is TRBJ2-7; 9 positions agree with TRBD2. In germline, CDR1 is MNHEY, CDR2 SMNVEV (reference sequence). Trimming removed 6 bases from V and 0 bases from J; junction bases left unmatched: 9. The CDR3 has 16 amino acids. The CDR3 loop is CASSRSGGSSSYEQYF. CDR3 nucleotides: TGTGCCAGCAGCAGAAGCGGGGGGTCTAGCTCCTACGAGCAGTACTTC.

This clonotype was found a few times. V and J are TRBV4-1 and TRBJ2-1; the D is unclear. The length of the CDR3 is 12 residues. Trimming cost V 3 bases and J 5 bases, with 5 bases left between them. The germline CDR1 and CDR2 sequences are MGHRA and YSYEKL. CDR3 region: CASSHLNNEQFF. The CDR3 DNA reads TGCGCCAGCAGCCATCTAAACAATGAGCAGTTCTTC.

This clonotype showed up just a few times. J is TRBJ1-5 and V is TRBV15; no clear D gene. The CDR3 has 17 amino acids. With 5 bases removed from V and 2 bases from J, the gap between germline ends came to 19 bases. The germline CDR1 and CDR2 sequences are LNHNV and YYDKDF (reference sequence). The CDR3 DNA reads as TGTGCCACCAGCCCCCAGTTGGCCGTGATCGGCAATCAGCCCCAGCATTTT. It encodes CATSPQLAVIGNQPQHF. Based on the CDR3 plus reference TRBV15 and TRBJ1-5, the full variable domain is DAMVIQNPRYQVTQFGKPVTLSCSQTLNHNVMYWYQQKSSQAPKLLFHYYDKDFNNEADTPDNFQSRRPNTSFCFLDIRSPGLGDTAMYLCATSPQLAVIGNQPQHFGDGTRLSIL.

The chain employs TRBV7-2 and TRBJ1-6; 9 bases align to TRBD1. V dropped 4 bases and J dropped 11; count of bases not matched to a gene: 15. This CDR3 contains 17 residues. Per the germline V gene, CDR1 is SGHTA and CDR2 is FQGNSA. Here the CDR3 reads CASSSIASGTGSPPLHF. The CDR3 nucleotides are TGTGCCAGCAGCTCGATTGCCTCCGGGACAGGGTCCCCACCCCTCCACTTT.